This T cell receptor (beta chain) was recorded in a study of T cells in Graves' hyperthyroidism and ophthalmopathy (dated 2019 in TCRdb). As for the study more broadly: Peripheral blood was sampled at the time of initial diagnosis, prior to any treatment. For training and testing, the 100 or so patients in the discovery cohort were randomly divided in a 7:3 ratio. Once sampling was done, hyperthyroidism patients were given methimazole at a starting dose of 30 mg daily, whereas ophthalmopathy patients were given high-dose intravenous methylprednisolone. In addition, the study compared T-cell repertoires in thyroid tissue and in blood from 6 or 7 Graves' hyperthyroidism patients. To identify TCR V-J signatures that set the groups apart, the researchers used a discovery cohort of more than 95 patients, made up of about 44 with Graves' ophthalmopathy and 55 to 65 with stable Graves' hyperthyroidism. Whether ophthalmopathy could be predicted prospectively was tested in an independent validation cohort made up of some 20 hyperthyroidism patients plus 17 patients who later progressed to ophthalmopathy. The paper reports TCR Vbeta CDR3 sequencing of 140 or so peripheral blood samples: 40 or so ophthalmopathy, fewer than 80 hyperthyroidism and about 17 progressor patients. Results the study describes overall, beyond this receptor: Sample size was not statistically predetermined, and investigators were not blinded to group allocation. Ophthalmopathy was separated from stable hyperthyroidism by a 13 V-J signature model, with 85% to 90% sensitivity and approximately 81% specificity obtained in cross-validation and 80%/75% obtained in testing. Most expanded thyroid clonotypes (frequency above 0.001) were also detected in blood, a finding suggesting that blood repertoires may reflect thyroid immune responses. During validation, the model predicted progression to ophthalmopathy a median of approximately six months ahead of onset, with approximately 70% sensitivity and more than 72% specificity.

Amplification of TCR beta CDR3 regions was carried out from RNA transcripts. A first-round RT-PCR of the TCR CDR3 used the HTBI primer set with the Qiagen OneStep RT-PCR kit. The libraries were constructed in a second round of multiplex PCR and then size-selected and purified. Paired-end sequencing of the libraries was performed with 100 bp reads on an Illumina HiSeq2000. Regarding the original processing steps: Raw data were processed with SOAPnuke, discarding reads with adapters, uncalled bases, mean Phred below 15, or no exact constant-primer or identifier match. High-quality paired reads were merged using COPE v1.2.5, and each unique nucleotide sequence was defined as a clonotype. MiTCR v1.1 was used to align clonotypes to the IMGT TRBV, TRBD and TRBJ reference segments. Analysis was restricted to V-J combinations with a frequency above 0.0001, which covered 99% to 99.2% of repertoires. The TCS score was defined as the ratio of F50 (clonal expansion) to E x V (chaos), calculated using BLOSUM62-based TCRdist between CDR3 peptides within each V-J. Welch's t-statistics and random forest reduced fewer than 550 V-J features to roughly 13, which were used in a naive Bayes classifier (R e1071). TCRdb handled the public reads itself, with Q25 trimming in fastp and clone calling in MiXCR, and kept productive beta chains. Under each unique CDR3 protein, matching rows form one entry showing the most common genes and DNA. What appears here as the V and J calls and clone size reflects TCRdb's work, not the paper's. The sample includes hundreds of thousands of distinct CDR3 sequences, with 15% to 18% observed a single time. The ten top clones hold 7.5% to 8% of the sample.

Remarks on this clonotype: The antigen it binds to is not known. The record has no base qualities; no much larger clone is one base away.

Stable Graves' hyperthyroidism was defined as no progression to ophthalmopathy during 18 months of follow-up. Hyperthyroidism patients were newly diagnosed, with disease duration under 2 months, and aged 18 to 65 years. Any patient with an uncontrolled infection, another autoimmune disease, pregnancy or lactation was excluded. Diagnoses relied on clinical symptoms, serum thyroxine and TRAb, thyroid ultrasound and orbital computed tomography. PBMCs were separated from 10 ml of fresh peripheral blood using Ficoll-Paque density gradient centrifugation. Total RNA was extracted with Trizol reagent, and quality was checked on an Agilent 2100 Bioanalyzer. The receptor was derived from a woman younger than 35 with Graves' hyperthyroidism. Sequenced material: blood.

The DNA sequence is as follows: TGTGCCAGCAGCCCGGGACAGGGGATTAATCAGCCCCAGCATTTT. Its coded protein is CASSPGQGINQPQHF. The rearrangement combines TRBV9 with TRBJ1-5, and TRBD1 aligns with 10 junction nucleotides. V ends up 4 bases short and J 4 bases short, with an unmatched junction base count of 5. Inclusive of the bounding cysteine and phenylalanine, the CDR3 is 15 residues long. Just the 45-base CDR3 DNA is kept, in frame starting at base 1. The germline V gene sets CDR1 to SGDLS and CDR2 to YYNGEE.